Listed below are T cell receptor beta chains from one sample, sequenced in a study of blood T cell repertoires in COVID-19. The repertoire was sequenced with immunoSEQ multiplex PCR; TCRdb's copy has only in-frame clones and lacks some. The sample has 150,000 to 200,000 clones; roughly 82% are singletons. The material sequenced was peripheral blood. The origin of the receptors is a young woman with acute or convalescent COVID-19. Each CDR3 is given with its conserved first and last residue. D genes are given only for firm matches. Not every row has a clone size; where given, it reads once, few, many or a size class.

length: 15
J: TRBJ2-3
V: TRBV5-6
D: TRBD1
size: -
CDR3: CASSPGQGYTDTQYF
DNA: TGTGCCAGCAGCCCCGGACAGGGGTACACAGATACGCAGTATTTT

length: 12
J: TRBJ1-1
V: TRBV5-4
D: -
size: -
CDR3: CASSRTSTEAFF
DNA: TGTGCCAGCAGCCGAACAAGTACTGAAGCTTTCTTT

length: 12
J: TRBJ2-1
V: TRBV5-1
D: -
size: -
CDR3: CASSAEGNEQFF
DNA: TGCGCCAGCAGCGCGGAGGGAAATGAGCAGTTCTTC

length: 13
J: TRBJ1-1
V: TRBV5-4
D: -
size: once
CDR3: CASSLSEHTEAFF
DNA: TGTGCCAGCAGCCTCAGTGAACACACTGAAGCTTTCTTT

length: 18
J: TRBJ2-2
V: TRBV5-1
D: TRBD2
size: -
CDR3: CASSLLGTSGSNTGELFF
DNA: TGCGCCAGCAGCTTGTTGGGGACTAGCGGCTCGAACACCGGGGAGCTGTTTTTT

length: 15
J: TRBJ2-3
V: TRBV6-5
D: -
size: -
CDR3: CASSPTGSPTDTQYF
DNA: TGTGCCAGCAGTCCTACCGGGTCCCCCACAGATACGCAGTATTTT

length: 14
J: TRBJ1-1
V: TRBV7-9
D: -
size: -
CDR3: CASSLQGMNTEAFF
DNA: TGTGCCAGCAGCTTGCAGGGGATGAACACTGAAGCTTTCTTT

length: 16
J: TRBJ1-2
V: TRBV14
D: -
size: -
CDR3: CASSQGAIGWRVGYTF
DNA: TGTGCCAGCAGCCAGGGCGCTATTGGCTGGAGGGTTGGCTACACCTTC

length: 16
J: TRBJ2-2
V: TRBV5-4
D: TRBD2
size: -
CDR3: CASSSVGGRVAGELFF
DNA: TGTGCCAGCAGCTCGGTCGGGGGGAGGGTCGCCGGGGAGCTGTTTTTT

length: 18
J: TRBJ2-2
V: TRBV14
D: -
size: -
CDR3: CASSPPRTSGSSTGELFF
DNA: TGTGCCAGCAGCCCCCCGCGTACGAGCGGTTCGAGCACCGGGGAGCTGTTTTTT

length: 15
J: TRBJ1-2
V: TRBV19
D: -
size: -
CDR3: CASTLQGGINYGYTF
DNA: TGTGCCAGTACCCTCCAGGGCGGAATTAACTATGGCTACACCTTC

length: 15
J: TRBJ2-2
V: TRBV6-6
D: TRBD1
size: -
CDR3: CASREKQGGTGELFF
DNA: TGTGCCAGCAGAGAAAAACAGGGGGGTACCGGGGAGCTGTTTTTT

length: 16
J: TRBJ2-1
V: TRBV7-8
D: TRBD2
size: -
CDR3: CASSLVTSGSTGEQFF
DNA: TGTGCCAGCAGCTTAGTAACCAGCGGGAGTACAGGTGAGCAGTTCTTC

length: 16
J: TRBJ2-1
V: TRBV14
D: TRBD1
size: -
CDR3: CASSHLDRGNEYEQFF
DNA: TGTGCCAGCAGCCACCTCGACAGGGGTAACGAGTATGAGCAGTTCTTC

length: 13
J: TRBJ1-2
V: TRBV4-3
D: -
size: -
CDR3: CASSAQGSYGYTF
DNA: TGCGCCAGCAGCGCACAGGGAAGCTATGGCTACACCTTC

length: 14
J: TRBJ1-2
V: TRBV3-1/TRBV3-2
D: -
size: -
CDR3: CASSQVRANYGYTF
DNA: TGTGCCAGCAGCCAAGTCCGAGCAAACTATGGCTACACCTTC

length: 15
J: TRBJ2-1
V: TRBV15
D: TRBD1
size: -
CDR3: CATSRGQGVGNEQFF
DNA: TGTGCCACCAGCAGAGGACAGGGCGTGGGAAATGAGCAGTTCTTC